This T cell receptor (beta chain) was identified during a study of T cells in localized non-small cell lung cancer. Findings and limits, study-wide: Adjacent uninvolved lung had the highest clonality, suggesting focused antigen responses.

By share of the sample, this clone is large. What it recognizes is unknown. This table comes from immunoSEQ multiplex PCR, and its TCRdb copy is limited to in-frame clones, with some not included. The data show 1,200 to 1,500 clones, roughly 21% seen once. From germline, CDR1 is SGHNT and CDR2 YENEEA. The CDR3 is 17 residues long. The V and J ends lost 6 bases and 8 bases, in that order; junction bases with no gene match: 18. The sequence was collected from a male donor at least 60 years old with stage I squamous cell lung carcinoma. Sequences were derived from normal lung tissue next to the tumor, sampled before any cancer treatment. V is TRBV11-3 and J is TRBJ1-4, with TRBD1 identical over 7 bases. The CDR3 sequence is CASSHDRDYTGEEKLFF. In DNA, the CDR3 is TGTGCCAGCAGTCACGACAGGGACTATACGGGCGAGGAAAAACTGTTTTTT.